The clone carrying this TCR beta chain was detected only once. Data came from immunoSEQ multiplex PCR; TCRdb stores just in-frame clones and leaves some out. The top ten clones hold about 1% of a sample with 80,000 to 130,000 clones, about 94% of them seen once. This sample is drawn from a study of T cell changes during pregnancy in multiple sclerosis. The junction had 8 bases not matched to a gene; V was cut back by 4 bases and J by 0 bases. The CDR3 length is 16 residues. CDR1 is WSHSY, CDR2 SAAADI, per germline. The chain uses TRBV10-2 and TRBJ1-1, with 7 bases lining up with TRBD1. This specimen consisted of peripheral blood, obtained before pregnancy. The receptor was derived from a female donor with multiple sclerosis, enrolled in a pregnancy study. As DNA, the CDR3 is TGCGCCAGCAGTGGGGTGGGACAGAATATGAACACTGAAGCTTTCTTT. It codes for CASSGVGQNMNTEAFF.